This T cell receptor beta chain originates from a study of blood T cell repertoires in COVID-19. Looked up from germline, CDR1 is SGHDN and CDR2 is FVKESK. This CDR3 spans 16 amino acids. Unmatched junction bases numbered 10, after V lost 2 bases and J lost 10 bases. Per the authors' pipeline: From reference gene primer amplification, estimates of nucleated cell counts were derived. The protocol was immunoSEQ multiplex PCR, while the TCRdb copy is restricted to in-frame clones and leaves out a portion. D and trimming come from the DNA, and the V and J calls and clone size come from that table. The sample carries 95,000 to 150,000 clones, 80% recorded once.

Sequencing was done on a sample of peripheral blood. This clonotype originated in a man in his 60s with active or convalescent COVID-19. The chain links TRBV14 to TRBJ2-1; 11 bases align to TRBD2. The CDR3 DNA sequence: TGTGCCAGCAGCCAACCACTAGCGGGAGAGATAGGGGAGCAGTTCTTC. Amino acids: CASSQPLAGEIGEQFF.